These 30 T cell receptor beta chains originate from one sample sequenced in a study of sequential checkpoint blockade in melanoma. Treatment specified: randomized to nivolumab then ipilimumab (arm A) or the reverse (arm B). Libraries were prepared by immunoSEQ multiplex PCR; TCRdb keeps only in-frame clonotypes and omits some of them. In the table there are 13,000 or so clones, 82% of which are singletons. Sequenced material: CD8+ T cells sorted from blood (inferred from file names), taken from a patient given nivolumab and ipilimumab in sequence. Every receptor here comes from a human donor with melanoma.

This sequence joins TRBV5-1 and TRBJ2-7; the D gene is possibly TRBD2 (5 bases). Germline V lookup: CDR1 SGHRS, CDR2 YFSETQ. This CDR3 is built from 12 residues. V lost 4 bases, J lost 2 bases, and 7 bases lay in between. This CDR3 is CASSPGTYEQYF. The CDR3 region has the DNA TGCGCCAGCAGCCCCGGGACCTACGAGCAGTACTTC.

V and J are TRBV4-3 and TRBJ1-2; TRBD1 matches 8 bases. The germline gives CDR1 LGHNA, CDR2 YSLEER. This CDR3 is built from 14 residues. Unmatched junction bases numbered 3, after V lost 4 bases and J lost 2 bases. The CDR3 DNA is TGCGCCAGCAGCCTCGGACAGGGAAACTATGGCTACACCTTC. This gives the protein CASSLGQGNYGYTF.

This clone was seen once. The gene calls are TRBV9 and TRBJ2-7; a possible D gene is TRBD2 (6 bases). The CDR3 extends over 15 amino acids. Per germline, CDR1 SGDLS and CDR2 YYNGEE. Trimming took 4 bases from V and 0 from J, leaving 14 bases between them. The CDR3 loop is CASSPSAGSSYEQYF. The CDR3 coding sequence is TGTGCCAGCAGCCCCAGTGCGGGGAGCTCCTACGAGCAGTACTTC.

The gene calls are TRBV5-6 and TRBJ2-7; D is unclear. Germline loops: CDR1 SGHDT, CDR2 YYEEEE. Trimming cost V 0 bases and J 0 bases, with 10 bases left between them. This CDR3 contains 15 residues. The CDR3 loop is CASSLVVYSSYEQYF. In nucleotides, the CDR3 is TGTGCCAGCAGCTTGGTCGTCTACAGCTCCTACGAGCAGTACTTC. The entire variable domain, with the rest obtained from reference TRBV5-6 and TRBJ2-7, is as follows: DAGVTQSPTHLIKTRGQQVTLRCSPKSGHDTVSWYQQALGQGPQFIFQYYEEEERQRGNFPDRFSGHQFPNYSSELNVNALLLGDSALYLCASSLVVYSSYEQYFGPGTRLTVT.

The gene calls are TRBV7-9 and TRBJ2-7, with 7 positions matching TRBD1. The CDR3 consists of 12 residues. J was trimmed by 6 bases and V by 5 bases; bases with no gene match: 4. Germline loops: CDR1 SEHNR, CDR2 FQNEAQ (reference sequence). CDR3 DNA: TGTGCCAGCAGCCCTACAGGGGTCGAGCAGTACTTC. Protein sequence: CASSPTGVEQYF. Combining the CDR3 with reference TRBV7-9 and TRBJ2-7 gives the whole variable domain DTGVSQNPRHKITKRGQNVTFRCDPISEHNRLYWYRQTLGQGPEFLTYFQNEAQLEKSRLLSDRFSAERPKGSFSTLEIQRTEQGDSAMYLCASSPTGVEQYFGPGTRLTVT.

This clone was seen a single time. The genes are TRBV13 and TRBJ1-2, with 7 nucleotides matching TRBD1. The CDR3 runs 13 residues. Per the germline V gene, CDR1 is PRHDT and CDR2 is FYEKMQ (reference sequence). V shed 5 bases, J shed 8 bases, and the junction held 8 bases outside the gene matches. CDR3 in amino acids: CASSTRQGGGYTF. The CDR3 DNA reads TGTGCCAGCAGCACCCGACAGGGAGGAGGCTACACCTTC. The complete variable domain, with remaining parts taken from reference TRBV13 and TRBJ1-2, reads AAGVIQSPRHLIKEKRETATLKCYPIPRHDTVYWYQQGPGQDPQFLISFYEKMQSDKGSIPDRFSAQQFSDYHSELNMSSLELGDSALYFCASSTRQGGGYTFGSGTRLTVV.

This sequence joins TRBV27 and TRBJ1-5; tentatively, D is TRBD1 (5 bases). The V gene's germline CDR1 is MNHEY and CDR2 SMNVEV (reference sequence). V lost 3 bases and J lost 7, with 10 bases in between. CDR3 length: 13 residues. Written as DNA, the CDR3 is TGTGCCAGCAGTTTTAGCAGGGAACAGCCCCAGCATTTT. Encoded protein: CASSFSREQPQHF.

The CDR3 DNA is TGCGCCAGCAGCCAAGATATCGGTATCACCGGGGAGCTGTTTTTT. This gives the protein CASSQDIGITGELFF. This rearrangement joins TRBV4-1 to TRBJ2-2; no clear D gene. Per germline, CDR1 MGHRA and CDR2 YSYEKL. The CDR3 has 15 residues. Trimming removed 0 bases at V and 4 bases at J, with 9 bases between.

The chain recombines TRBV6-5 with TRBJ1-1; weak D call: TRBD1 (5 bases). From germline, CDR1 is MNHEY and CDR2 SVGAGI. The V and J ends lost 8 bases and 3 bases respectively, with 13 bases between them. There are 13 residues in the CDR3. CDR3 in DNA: TGTGCCAGCTACACGACGGGGGACACTGAAGCTTTCTTT. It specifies CASYTTGDTEAFF.

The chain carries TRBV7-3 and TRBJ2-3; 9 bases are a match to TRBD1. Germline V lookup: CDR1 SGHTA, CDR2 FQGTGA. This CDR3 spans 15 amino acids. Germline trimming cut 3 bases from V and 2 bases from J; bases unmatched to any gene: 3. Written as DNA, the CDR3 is TGTGCCAGCAGCTTGACAGGGGGTTCCACAGATACGCAGTATTTT. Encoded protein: CASSLTGGSTDTQYF.

CDR3 sequence reads: CASSFSSNSPLHF. DNA of the CDR3: TGTGCCAGCAGTTTTTCGAGTAATTCACCCCTCCACTTT. The genes are TRBV27 and TRBJ1-6; D unresolved. From germline, CDR1 is MNHEY and CDR2 SMNVEV (reference sequence). V gave up 3 bases and J gave up 6 bases, with 6 bases separating them. This CDR3 has 13 residues.

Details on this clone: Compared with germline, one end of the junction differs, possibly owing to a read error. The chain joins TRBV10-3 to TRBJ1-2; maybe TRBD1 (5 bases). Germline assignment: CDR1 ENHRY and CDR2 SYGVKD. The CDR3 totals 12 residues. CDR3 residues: CAIREWRGDYTF. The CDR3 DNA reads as TGTGCCATCAGAGAGTGGCGGGGGGACTACACCTTC.

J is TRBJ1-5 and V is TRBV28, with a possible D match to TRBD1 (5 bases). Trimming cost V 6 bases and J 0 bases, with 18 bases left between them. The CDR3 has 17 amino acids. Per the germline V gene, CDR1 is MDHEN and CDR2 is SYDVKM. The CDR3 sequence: CASRSPGPGYSNQPQHF. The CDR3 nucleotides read TGTGCCAGCAGATCCCCGGGTCCAGGGTATAGCAATCAGCCCCAGCATTTT.

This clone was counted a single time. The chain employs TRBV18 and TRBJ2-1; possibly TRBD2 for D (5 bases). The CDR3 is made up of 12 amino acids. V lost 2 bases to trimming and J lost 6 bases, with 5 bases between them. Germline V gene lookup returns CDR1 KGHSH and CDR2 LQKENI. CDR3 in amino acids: CASSPEGNEQFF. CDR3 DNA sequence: TGTGCCAGCTCACCAGAGGGCAATGAGCAGTTCTTC. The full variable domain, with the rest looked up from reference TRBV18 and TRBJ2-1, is NAGVMQNPRHLVRRRGQEARLRCSPMKGHSHVYWYRQLPEEGLKFMVYLQKENIIDESGMPKERFSAEFPKEGPSILRIQQVVRGDSAAYFCASSPEGNEQFFGPGTRLTVL.

As DNA, the CDR3 is TGCGCCAGCAGCTACAGTATGGCGGGACTATACGAGCAGTACTTC. Protein product: CASSYSMAGLYEQYF. The chain carries TRBV4-1 and TRBJ2-7, with TRBD2 matching 7 bases. V was clipped by 5 bases and J by 4 bases; unmatched bases: 11. The CDR3 spans 15 residues. The germline V gene has CDR1 MGHRA and CDR2 YSYEKL.

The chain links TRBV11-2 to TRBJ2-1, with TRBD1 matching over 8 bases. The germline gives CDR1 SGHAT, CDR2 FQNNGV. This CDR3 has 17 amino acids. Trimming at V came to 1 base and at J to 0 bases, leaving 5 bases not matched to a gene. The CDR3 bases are TGTGCCAGCAGCTTAGGGGACAGGTGGAGCTCCTACAATGAGCAGTTCTTC. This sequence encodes CASSLGDRWSSYNEQFF.

The CDR3 reads CASSLGLAGALTTDTQYF. CDR3 DNA sequence: TGTGCCAGCAGCTTGGGACTAGCGGGGGCCCTTACCACAGATACGCAGTATTTT. The genes are TRBV13 and TRBJ2-3, with TRBD2 identical over 14 bases. The V and J ends lost 3 bases and 2 bases, in that order; junction bases with no gene match: 7. CDR1 PRHDT and CDR2 FYEKMQ come from the germline V gene (reference sequence). The length of the CDR3 is 18 residues.

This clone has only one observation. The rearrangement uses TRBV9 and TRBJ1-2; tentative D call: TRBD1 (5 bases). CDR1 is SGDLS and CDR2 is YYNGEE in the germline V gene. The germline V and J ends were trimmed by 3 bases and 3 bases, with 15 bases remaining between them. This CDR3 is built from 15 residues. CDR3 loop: CASSEPGRGDYGYTF. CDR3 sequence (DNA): TGTGCCAGCAGCGAGCCAGGCCGGGGGGACTATGGCTACACCTTC.

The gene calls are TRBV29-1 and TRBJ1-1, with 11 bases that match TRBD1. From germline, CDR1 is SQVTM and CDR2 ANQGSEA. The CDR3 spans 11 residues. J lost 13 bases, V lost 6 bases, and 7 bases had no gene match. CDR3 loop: CSVPGQGAVFF. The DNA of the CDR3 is TGCAGCGTCCCCGGACAGGGGGCGGTTTTCTTT.

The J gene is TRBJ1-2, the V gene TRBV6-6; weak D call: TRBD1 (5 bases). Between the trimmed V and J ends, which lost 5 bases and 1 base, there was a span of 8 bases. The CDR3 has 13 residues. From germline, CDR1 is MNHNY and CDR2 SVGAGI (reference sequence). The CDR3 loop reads CASSQTVNYGYTF. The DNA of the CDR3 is TGTGCCAGCAGTCAGACAGTTAACTATGGCTACACCTTC.

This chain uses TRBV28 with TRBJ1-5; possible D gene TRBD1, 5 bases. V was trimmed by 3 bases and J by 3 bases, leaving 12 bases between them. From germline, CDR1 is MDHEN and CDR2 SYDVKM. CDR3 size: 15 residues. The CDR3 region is CASSLEGQANQPQHF. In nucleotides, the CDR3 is TGTGCCAGCAGTTTGGAGGGGCAGGCCAATCAGCCCCAGCATTTT.

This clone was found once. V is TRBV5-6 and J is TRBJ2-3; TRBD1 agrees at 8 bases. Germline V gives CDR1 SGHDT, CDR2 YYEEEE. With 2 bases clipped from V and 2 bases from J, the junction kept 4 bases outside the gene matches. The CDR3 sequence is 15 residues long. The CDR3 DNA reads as TGTGCCAGCAGCTTCGGACAGGGCTTCACAGATACGCAGTATTTT. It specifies CASSFGQGFTDTQYF.

The CDR3 region is CASSVAGGLWYEQFF. CDR3 bases: TGTGCCAGCAGCGTAGCGGGGGGGCTTTGGTATGAGCAGTTCTTC. The chain couples TRBV6-1 to TRBJ2-1, with 11 positions matching TRBD2. The CDR3 is 15 residues long. V shed 6 bases and J 8 bases; nucleotides not matched to a gene: 9. CDR1 is MNHNS and CDR2 is SASEGT in the germline V gene.

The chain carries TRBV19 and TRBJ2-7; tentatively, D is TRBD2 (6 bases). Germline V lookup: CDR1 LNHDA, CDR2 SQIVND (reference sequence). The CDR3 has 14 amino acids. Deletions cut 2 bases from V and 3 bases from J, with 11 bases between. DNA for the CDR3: TGTGCCAGTAGTATAAGAGGGACTTACTACGAGCAGTACTTC. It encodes CASSIRGTYYEQYF.

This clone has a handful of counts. The CDR3 region is CASHLAIEQFF. The CDR3 DNA sequence: TGTGCCAGCCACCTAGCTATTGAGCAGTTCTTC. The rearrangement uses TRBV2 and TRBJ2-1, with D possibly being TRBD2 (5 bases). The V end lost 8 bases, the J end lost 9 bases, and 11 bases lay between the germline ends. Germline lookup yields CDR1 SNHLY and CDR2 FYNNEI. CDR3 length equals 11 residues. Full variable domain (outside the CDR3, taken from reference TRBV2 and TRBJ2-1): EPEVTQTPSHQVTQMGQEVILRCVPISNHLYFYWYRQILGQKVEFLVSFYNNEISEKSEIFDDQFSVERPDGSNFTLKIRSTKLEDSAMYFCASHLAIEQFFGPGTRLTVL.

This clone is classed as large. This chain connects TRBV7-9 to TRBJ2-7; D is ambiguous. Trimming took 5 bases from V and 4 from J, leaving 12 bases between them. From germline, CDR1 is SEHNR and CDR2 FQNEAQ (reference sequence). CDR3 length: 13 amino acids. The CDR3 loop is CASSDGLEYEQYF. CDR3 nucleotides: TGTGCCAGCAGCGACGGCCTAGAGTACGAGCAGTACTTC. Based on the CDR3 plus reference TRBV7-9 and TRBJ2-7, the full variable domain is DTGVSQNPRHKITKRGQNVTFRCDPISEHNRLYWYRQTLGQGPEFLTYFQNEAQLEKSRLLSDRFSAERPKGSFSTLEIQRTEQGDSAMYLCASSDGLEYEQYFGPGTRLTVT.

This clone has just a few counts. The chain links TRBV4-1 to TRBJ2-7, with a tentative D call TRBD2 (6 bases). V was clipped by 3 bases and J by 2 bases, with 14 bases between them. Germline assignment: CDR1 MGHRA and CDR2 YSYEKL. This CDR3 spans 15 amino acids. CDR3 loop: CASSHSGAGPYEQYF. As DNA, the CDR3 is TGCGCCAGCAGCCATAGCGGCGCAGGACCCTACGAGCAGTACTTC.

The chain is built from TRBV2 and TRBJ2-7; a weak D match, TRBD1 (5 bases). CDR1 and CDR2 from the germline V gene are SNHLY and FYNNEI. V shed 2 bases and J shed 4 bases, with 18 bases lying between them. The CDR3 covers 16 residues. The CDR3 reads CASSEKPPDTLYEQYF. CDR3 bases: TGTGCCAGCAGTGAAAAGCCTCCGGACACCCTATACGAGCAGTACTTC. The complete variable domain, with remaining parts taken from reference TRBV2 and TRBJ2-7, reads EPEVTQTPSHQVTQMGQEVILRCVPISNHLYFYWYRQILGQKVEFLVSFYNNEISEKSEIFDDQFSVERPDGSNFTLKIRSTKLEDSAMYFCASSEKPPDTLYEQYFGPGTRLTVT.

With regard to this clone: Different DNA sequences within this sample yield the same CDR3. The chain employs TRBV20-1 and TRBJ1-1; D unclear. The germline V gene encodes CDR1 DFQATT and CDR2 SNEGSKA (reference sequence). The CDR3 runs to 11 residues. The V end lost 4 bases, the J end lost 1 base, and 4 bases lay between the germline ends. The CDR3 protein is CSATKNTEAFF. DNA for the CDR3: TGCAGTGCTACCAAGAACACTGAAGCTTTCTTT.

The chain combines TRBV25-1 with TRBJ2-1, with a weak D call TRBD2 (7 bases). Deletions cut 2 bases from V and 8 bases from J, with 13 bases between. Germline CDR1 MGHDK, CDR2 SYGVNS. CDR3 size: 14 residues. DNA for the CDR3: TGTGCCAGCAGTGAAATTGGAGGGGGGGATGAGCAGTTCTTC. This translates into CASSEIGGGDEQFF.